Presented here are 8 T cell receptor beta chains from one specimen sequenced in a study of T cell repertoires in cytomegalovirus infection. TCRdb independently ran MiXCR on the reads; one entry per CDR3 protein. The data contain 310,000 or so distinct CDR3 sequences, around 9.6% of them singletons. The specimen sequenced was PBMCs. These receptors originate from a human donor in good health (CMV status not recorded). Some clones in this sample may be carry-over from other donors' samples.

The chain is built from TRBV20-1 and TRBJ1-2; the D is unclear. The CDR3 totals 14 residues. The V and J ends lost 5 bases and 8 bases respectively, with 21 bases between them. Looked up from germline, CDR1 is DFQATT and CDR2 is SNEGSKA (reference sequence). The CDR3 spells CSADLRDDSRGYTF. The CDR3 DNA sequence: TGCAGTGCTGACCTTCGAGACGACTCTAGGGGCTACACCTTC.

Comments on this clonotype: A much larger clone sits a single nucleotide away, making a read error possible. This chain uses TRBV2 with TRBJ2-1; TRBD2 might be the D (6 bases). Trimming took off 7 bases at V and 2 bases at J, with 12 bases between the two ends. The CDR3 is made up of 14 amino acids. Germline-derived CDR1 and CDR2 are SNHLY and FYNNEI. The CDR3 reads CASTPGSPYNEQFF. CDR3 in DNA: TGTGCCAGCACCCCCGGGAGCCCCTACAATGAGCAGTTCTTC.

This clonotype was seen ten or more times. This chain links TRBV5-6 with TRBJ1-1; no definite D call. The CDR3 is 14 residues long. The ends were cut back, 0 bases at V and 3 bases at J, with 9 bases in the middle. Germline-derived CDR1 and CDR2 are SGHDT and YYEEEE. In nucleotides, the CDR3 is TGTGCCAGCAGCTTGGTCGCGAGGGACACTGAAGCTTTCTTT. Residues: CASSLVARDTEAFF.

Concerning this clonotype: A much larger clone lies a single base off, so this may be a read error. The chain links TRBV2 to TRBJ2-7; D is unresolved. The CDR3 loop spans 12 amino acids. The V gene lost 3 bases and the J gene lost 6 bases, with 9 bases spanning the gap. Looked up from germline, CDR1 is SNHLY and CDR2 is FYNNEI. The CDR3 spells CASSDRAFEQYF. Here the CDR3 DNA reads TGTGCCAGCAGTGACCGGGCCTTCGAGCAGTACTTC.

This clonotype was found many times. This chain links TRBV28 with TRBJ1-2; 8 bases line up with TRBD1. Germline-derived CDR1 and CDR2 are MDHEN and SYDVKM. Trimming cost V 6 bases and J 1 base; bases outside gene matches: 7. The CDR3 runs 15 residues. CDR3 nucleotide sequence: TGTGCCAGCAGAAACCGGGACAGGATTAACTATGGCTACACCTTC. Amino acids: CASRNRDRINYGYTF.

This clonotype came up many times. The CDR3 reads CSARSGGKNEQFF. DNA of the CDR3: TGCAGTGCTAGATCAGGGGGCAAAAATGAGCAGTTCTTC. The chain employs TRBV20-1 and TRBJ2-1, with 8 bases that match TRBD1. This CDR3 contains 13 residues. V shed 2 bases, J shed 7 bases, and the junction held 4 bases outside the gene matches. Per the germline V gene, CDR1 is DFQATT and CDR2 is SNEGSKA (reference sequence).

There are many counts of this clonotype. The chain combines TRBV7-2 with TRBJ2-7; D tentatively reads TRBD1 or TRBD2 (7 bases each). CDR3 size: 13 residues. The V end lost 5 bases, the J end lost 7 bases, and 15 bases lay between the germline ends. Germline V CDR1 and CDR2: SGHTA, FQGNSA. CDR3 in amino acids: CASSLSRGGEQYV. Here the CDR3 DNA reads TGTGCCAGCAGCCTCTCCAGGGGGGGTGAGCAGTACGTC.

This clonotype was counted only a few times. J is TRBJ2-7 and V is TRBV20-1; 13 bases agree with TRBD2. The CDR3 is 16 amino acids. V lost 0 bases, J lost 4 bases, and 6 bases stayed unmatched. Germline CDR1 and CDR2: DFQATT and SNEGSKA (reference sequence). The CDR3 reads CSARDRGLAGFYEQYV. The CDR3 bases are TGCAGTGCTAGAGATCGGGGACTAGCGGGATTTTACGAGCAGTACGTC.